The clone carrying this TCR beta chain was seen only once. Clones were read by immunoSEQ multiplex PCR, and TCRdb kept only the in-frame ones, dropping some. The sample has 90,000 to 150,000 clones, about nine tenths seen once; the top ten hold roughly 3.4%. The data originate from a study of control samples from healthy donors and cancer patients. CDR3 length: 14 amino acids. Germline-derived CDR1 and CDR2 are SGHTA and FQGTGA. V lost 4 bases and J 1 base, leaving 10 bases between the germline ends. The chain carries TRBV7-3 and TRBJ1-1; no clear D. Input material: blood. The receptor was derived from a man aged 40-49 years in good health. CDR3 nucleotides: TGTGCCAGCAGCTCGGACGGTGGGAACACTGAAGCTTTCTTT. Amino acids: CASSSDGGNTEAFF.